Sequencing of this T cell receptor beta chain was carried out in a study of vaccination and CD4 T cells after COVID-19. Study background: The convalescent group had six males, four females, seven Caucasians, two Asians, one multiracial.

This clonotype was seen more than once but under ten times. Antigen unknown. This sample's treatment: approximately nine-day PBMC culture with coronavirus spike peptide pools or control peptides (ViraFEST assay). ViraFEST used peptide pools to expand antigen-specific T cells before TCR sequencing. Cultures of PBMCs, 1.5 million to 2 million per well, were set up with 9 to 10 IU/ml IL-2 and approximately 9.4 ug/ml peptide pools. Oncomine TCR Beta short-read sequencing was applied to DNA from cultured CD4+ T cells. TCRdb used MiXCR to reprocess the PCR reads, holding one entry per CDR3 protein. The table has more than 12,000 distinct CDR3 sequences, less than 30% seen once. Study results and limitations: Only after vaccination were a median approximately 86% of convalescents' reactive clones seen.

V lost 3 bases and J lost 8, with 14 bases in between. The CDR3 runs 14 residues. In germline, CDR1 is SGHTA, CDR2 FQGNSA. This receptor was obtained from a human donor with COVID-19. This chain links TRBV7-2 with TRBJ2-1; the D is unclear. Sequences were obtained from cultured CD4+ T cells from blood. The CDR3 nucleotides read TGTGCCAGCAGCTTCATGGTCAACTCAGATGAGCAGTTCTTC. Its translation is CASSFMVNSDEQFF.